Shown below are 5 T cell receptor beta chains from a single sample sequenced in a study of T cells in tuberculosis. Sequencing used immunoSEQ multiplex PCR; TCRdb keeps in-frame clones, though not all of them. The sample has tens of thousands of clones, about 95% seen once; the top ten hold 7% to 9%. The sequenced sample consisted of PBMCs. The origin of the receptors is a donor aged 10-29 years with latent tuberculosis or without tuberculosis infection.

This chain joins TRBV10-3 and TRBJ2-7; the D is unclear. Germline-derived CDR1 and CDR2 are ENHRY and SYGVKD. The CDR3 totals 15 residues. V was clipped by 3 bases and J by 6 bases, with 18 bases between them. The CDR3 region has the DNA TGTGCCATCAGTGACCCCCTAGGTACGTGGATCGAGCAGTACTTC. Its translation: CAISDPLGTWIEQYF.

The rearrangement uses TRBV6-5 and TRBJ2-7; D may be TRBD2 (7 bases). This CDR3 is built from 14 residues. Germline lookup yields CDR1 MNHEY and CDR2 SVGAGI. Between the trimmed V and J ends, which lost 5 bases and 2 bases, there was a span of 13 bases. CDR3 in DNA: TGTGCCAGCAGTGTCGCGGGGGCAACCTACGAGCAGTACTTC. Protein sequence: CASSVAGATYEQYF.

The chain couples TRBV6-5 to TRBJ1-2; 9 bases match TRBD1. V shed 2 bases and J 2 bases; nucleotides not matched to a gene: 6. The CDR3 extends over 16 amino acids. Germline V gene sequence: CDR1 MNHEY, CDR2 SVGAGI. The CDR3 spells CASSYLGQGRNYGYTF. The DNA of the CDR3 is TGTGCCAGCAGTTACCTAGGACAGGGGCGAAACTATGGCTACACCTTC.

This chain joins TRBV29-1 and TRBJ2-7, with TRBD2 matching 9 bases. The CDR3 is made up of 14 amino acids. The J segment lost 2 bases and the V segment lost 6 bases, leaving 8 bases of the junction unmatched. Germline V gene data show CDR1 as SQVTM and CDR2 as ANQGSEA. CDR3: CSVGSGSATYEQYF. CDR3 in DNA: TGCAGCGTCGGTAGCGGGAGTGCCACCTACGAGCAGTACTTC.

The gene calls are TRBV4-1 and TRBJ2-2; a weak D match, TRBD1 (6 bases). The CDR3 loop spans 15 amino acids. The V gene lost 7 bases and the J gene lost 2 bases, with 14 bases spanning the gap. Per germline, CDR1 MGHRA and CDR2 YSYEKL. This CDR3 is CASKPGHQNTGELFF. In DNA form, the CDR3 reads TGCGCCAGCAAACCGGGACACCAAAACACCGGGGAGCTGTTTTTT.